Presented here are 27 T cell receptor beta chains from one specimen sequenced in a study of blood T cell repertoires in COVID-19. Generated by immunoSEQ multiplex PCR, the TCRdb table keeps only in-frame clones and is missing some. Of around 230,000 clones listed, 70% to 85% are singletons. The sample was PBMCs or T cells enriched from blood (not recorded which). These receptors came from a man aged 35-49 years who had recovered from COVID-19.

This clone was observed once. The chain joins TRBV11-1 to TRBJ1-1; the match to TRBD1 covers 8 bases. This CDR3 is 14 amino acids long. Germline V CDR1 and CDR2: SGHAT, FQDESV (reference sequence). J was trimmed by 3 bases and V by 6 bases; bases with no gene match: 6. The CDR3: CASRDGQGYTEAFF. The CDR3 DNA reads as TGTGCCAGCAGGGACGGACAGGGATACACTGAAGCTTTCTTT.

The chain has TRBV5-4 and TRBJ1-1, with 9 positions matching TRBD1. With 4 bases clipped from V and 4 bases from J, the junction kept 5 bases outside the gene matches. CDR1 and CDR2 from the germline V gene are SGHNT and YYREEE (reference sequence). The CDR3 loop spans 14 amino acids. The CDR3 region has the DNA TGTGCCAGCAGCCCGGACAGGGGACGCACTGAAGCTTTCTTT. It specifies CASSPDRGRTEAFF.

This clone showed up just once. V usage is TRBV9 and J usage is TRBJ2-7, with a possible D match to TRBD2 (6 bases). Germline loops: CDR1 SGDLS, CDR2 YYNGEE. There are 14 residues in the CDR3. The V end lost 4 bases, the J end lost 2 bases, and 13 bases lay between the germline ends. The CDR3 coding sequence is TGTGCCAGCAGCCCCCGCGGGGCCCCCTACGAGCAGTACTTC. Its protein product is CASSPRGAPYEQYF.

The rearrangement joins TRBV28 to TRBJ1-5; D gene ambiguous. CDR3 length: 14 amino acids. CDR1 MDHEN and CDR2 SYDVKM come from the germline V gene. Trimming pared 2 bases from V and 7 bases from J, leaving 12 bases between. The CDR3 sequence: CASSLTRKEQPQHF. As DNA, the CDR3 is TGTGCCAGCAGTTTAACGAGGAAGGAACAGCCCCAGCATTTT.

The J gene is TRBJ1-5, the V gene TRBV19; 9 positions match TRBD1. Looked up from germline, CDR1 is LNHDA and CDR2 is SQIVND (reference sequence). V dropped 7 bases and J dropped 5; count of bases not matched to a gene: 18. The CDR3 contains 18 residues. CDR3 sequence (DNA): TGTGCCAGTAAGTCCGCCCCGTCGGACAGGGGAACTTATCAGCCCCAGCATTTT. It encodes CASKSAPSDRGTYQPQHF.

The CDR3 spells CASSDSGSSYNSPLHF. Here the CDR3 DNA reads TGTGCCAGCAGTGATTCAGGAAGCTCCTATAATTCACCCCTCCACTTT. J is TRBJ1-6 and V is TRBV6-2 or TRBV6-3, with D unclear. CDR1 is MNHEY and CDR2 is SVGEGT in the germline V gene. The CDR3 sequence is 16 residues long. V lost 5 bases to trimming and J lost 0 bases, with 11 bases between them.

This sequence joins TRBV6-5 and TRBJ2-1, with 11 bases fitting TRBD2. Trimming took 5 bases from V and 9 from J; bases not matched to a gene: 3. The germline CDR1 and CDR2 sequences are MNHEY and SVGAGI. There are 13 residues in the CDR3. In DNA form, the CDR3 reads TGTGCCAGCAGTCCGACTAGCGGGGTTGAGCAGTTCTTC. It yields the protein CASSPTSGVEQFF.

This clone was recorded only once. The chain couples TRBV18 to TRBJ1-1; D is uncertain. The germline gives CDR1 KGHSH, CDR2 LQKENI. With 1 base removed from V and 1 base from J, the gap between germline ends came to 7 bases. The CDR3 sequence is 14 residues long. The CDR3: CASSPRAENTEAFF. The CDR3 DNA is TGTGCCAGCTCACCACGTGCGGAGAACACTGAAGCTTTCTTT.

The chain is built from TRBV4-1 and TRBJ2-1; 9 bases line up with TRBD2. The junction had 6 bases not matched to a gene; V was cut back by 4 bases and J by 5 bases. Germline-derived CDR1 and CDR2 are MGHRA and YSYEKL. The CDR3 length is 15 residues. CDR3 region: CASSPGTSLNNEQFF. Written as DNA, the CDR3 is TGCGCCAGCAGCCCTGGGACTAGCCTAAACAATGAGCAGTTCTTC.

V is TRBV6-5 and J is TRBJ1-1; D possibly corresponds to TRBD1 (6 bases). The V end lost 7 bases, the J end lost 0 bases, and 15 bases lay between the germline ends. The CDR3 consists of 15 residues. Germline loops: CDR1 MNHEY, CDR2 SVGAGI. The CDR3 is CASIQGRFLNTEAFF. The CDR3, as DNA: TGTGCCAGCATCCAGGGGCGATTCTTGAACACTGAAGCTTTCTTT.

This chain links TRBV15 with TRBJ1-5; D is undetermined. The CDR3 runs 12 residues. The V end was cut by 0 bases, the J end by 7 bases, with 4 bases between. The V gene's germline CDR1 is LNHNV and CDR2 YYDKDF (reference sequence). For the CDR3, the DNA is TGTGCCACCAGCAGAGAGAGACAGCCCCAGCATTTT. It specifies CATSRERQPQHF.

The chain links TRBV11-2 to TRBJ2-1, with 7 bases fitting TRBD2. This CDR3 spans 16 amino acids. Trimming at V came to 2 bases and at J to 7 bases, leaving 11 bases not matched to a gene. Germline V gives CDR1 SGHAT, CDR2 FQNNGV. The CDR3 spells CASSLSQAGVVNEQFF. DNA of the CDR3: TGTGCCAGCAGCTTATCCCAGGCGGGAGTAGTTAATGAGCAGTTCTTC.

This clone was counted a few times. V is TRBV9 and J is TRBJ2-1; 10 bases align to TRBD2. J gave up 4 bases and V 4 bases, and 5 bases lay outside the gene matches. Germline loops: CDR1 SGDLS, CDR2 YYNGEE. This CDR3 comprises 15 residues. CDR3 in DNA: TGTGCCAGCAGCCATAGCGGGAGGACTTACAATGAGCAGTTCTTC. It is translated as CASSHSGRTYNEQFF.

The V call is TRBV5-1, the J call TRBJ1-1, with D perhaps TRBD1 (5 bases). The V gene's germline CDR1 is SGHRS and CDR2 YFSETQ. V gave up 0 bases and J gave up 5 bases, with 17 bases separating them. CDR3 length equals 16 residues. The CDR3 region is CASSLAILGVDTEAFF. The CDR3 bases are TGCGCCAGCAGCTTGGCCATCCTAGGGGTTGATACTGAAGCTTTCTTT. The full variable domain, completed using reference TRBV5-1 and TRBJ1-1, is KAGVTQTPRYLIKTRGQQVTLSCSPISGHRSVSWYQQTPGQGLQFLFEYFSETQRNKGNFPGRFSGRQFSNSRSEMNVSTLELGDSALYLCASSLAILGVDTEAFFGQGTRLTVV.

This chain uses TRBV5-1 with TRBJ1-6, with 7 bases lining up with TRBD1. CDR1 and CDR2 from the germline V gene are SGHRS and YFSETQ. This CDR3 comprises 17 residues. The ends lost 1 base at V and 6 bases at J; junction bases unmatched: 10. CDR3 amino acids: CASSLTLRGTANSPLHF. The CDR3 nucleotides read TGCGCCAGCAGCTTGACCCTTCGGGGGACAGCTAATTCACCCCTCCACTTT.

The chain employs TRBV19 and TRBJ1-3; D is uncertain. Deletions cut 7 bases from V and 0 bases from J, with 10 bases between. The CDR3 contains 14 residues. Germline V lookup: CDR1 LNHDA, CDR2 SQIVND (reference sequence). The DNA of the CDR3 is TGTGCCAGTACTGCGGAAAACTCTGGAAACACCATATATTTT. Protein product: CASTAENSGNTIYF.

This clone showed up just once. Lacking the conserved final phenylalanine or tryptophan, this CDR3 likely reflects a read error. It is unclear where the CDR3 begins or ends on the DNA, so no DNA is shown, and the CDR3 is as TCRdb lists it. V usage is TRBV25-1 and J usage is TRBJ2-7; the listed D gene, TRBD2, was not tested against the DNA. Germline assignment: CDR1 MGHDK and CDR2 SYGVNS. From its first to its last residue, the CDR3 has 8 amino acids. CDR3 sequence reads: CASRTLNQ.

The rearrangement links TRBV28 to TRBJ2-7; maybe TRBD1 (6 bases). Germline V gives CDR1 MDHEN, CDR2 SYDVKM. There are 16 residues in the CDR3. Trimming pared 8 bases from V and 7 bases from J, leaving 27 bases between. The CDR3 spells CASPPLIPGVDEEQYF. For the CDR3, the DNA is TGTGCCAGCCCTCCACTCATTCCAGGGGTGGACGAAGAGCAGTACTTC.

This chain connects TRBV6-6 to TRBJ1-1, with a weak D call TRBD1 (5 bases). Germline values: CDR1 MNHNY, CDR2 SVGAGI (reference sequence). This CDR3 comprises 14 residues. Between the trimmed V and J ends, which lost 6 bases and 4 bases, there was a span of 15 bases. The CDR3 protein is CASSRYVGGTEAFF. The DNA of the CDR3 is TGTGCCAGCAGCCGTTATGTGGGGGGCACTGAAGCTTTCTTT.

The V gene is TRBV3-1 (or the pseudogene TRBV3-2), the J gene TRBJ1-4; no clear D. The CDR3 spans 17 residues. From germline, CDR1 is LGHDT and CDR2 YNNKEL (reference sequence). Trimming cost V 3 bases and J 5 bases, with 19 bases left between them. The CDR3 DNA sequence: TGTGCCAGCAGCCAGAAGTTTTGGGAGGGCCCCAATGAAAAACTGTTTTTT. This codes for CASSQKFWEGPNEKLFF.

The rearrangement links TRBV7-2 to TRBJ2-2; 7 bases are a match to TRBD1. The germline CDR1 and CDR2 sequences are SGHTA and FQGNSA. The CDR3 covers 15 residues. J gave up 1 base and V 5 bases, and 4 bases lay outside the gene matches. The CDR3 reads CASSPQGVNTGELFF. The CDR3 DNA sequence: TGTGCCAGCAGCCCCCAGGGGGTGAACACCGGGGAGCTGTTTTTT.

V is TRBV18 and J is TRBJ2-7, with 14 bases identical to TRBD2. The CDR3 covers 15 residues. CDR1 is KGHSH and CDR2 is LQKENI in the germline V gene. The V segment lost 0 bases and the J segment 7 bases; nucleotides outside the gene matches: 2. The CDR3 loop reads CASSPPGLAGVEQYF. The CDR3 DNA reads TGTGCCAGCTCACCACCGGGACTAGCGGGAGTTGAGCAGTACTTC.

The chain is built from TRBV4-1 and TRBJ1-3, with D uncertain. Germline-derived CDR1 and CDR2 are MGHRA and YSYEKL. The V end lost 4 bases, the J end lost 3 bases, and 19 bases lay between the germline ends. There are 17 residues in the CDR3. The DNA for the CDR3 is TGCGCCAGCAGCCGAGAAGGAAGCCGGGTACTTGGAAACACCATATATTTT. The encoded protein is CASSREGSRVLGNTIYF.

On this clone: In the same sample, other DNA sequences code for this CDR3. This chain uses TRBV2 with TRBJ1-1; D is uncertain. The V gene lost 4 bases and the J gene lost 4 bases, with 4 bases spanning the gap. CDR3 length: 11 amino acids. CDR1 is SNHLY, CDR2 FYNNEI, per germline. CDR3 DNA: TGTGCCAGCAGTGTCCGCACTGAAGCTTTCTTT. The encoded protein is CASSVRTEAFF.

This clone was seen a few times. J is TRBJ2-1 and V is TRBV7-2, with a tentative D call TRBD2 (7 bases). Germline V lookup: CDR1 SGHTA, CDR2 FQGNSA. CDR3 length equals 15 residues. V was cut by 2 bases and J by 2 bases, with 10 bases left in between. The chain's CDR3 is CASSLRGGTYNEQFF. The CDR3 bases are TGTGCCAGCAGCTTAAGGGGGGGCACCTACAATGAGCAGTTCTTC.

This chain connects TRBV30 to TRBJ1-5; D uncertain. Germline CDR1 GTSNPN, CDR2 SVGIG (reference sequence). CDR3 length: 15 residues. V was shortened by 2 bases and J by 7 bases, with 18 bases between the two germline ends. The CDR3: CAWSSRSGVRQPQHF. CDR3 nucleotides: TGTGCCTGGAGTTCGAGATCGGGAGTCCGGCAGCCCCAGCATTTT.

CDR3 residues: CASSYRSPNTEAFF. CDR3 DNA sequence: TGTGCCAGCAGTTATAGAAGCCCGAACACTGAAGCTTTCTTT. This chain links TRBV6-5 with TRBJ1-1, with D uncertain. CDR3 length: 14 residues. CDR1 MNHEY and CDR2 SVGAGI come from the germline V gene. The V gene lost 3 bases and the J gene lost 1 base, with 9 bases spanning the gap.